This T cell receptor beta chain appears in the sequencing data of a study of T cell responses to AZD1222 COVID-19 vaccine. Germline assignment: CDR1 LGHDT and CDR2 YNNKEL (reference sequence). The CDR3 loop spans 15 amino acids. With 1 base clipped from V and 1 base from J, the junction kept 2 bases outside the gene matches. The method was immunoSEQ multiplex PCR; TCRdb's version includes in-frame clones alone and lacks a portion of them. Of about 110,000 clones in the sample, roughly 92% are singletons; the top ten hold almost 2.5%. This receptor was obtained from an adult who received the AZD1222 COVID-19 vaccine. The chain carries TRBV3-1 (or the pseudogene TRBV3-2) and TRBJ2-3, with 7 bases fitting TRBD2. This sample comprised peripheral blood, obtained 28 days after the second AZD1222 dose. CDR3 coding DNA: TGTGCCAGCAGCCAAGGGGCGGGGGGCACAGATACGCAGTATTTT. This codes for CASSQGAGGTDTQYF.